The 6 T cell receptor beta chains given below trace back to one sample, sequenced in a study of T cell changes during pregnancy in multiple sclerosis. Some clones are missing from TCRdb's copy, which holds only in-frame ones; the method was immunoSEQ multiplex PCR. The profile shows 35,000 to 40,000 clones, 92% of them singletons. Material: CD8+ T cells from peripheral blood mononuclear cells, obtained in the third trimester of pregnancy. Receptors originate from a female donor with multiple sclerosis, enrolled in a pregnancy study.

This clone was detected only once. The CDR3 loop is CASSPKAYAENTEAFF. The CDR3 coding sequence is TGTGCCAGTAGTCCTAAAGCTTACGCTGAGAACACTGAAGCTTTCTTT. The J gene is TRBJ1-1, the V gene TRBV19; no clear D. CDR1 is LNHDA, CDR2 SQIVND, per germline (reference sequence). With 5 bases removed from V and 1 base from J, the gap between germline ends came to 17 bases. The CDR3 contains 16 residues.

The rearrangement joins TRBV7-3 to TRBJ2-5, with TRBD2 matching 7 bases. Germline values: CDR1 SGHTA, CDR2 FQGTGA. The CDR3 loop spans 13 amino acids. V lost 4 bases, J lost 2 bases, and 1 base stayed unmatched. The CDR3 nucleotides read TGTGCCAGCAGCTGGGGACTACAAGAGACCCAGTACTTC. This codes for CASSWGLQETQYF.

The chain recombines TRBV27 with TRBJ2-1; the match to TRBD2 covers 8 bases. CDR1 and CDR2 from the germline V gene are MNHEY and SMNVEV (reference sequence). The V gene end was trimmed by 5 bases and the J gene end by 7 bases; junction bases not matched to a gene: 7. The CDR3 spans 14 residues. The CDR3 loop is CASSAGRGRNEQFF. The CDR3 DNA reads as TGTGCCAGCAGTGCCGGGAGGGGTCGGAATGAGCAGTTCTTC.

CDR3 residues: CASSFIRELSDGYTF. For the CDR3, the DNA is TGTGCCAGCAGTTTTATCCGGGAACTATCGGATGGCTACACCTTC. The chain recombines TRBV28 with TRBJ1-2; no firm D call. The germline V and J ends were trimmed by 3 bases and 6 bases, with 17 bases remaining between them. CDR1 MDHEN and CDR2 SYDVKM come from the germline V gene. This CDR3 spans 15 amino acids.

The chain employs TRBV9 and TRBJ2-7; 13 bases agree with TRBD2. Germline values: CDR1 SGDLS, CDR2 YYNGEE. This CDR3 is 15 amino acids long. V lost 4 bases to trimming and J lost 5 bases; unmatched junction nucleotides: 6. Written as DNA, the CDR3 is TGTGCCAGCAGCACTTTCGGACTAGCGGGAGACGAGCAGTACTTC. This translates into CASSTFGLAGDEQYF.

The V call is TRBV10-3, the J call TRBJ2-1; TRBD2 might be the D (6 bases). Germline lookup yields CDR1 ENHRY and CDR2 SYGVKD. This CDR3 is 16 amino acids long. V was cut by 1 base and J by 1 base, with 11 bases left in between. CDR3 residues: CAISEFAGKSYNEQFF. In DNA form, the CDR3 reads TGTGCCATCAGTGAGTTCGCGGGAAAGTCCTACAATGAGCAGTTCTTC.